A selection of T cell receptor beta chains follows, all from one sample in a study of cytomegalovirus exposure and HLA in healthy donors. Some clones are missing from TCRdb's copy, which holds only in-frame ones; the method was immunoSEQ multiplex PCR. The data hold roughly 200,000 clones, with around 89% observed a single time. The sample comprised PBMCs. These receptors were obtained from a woman aged 18-29 years in good health and CMV-seronegative. The CDR3 runs from the conserved cysteine through the conserved F or W. The order of the fields is J gene, V gene, D gene, clone size, CDR3 DNA, CDR3 protein. A D gene is named only where the DNA matches it firmly. A clone size is listed for some rows: how often the clone was seen (once, few, many), or a class if it is expanded.

TRBJ1-2,TRBV19,TRBD1,once,TGTGCCAGTAGTCCTGACAGGGGGGGCTATGGCTACACCTTC,CASSPDRGGYGYTF
TRBJ2-5,TRBV5-1,-,-,TGCGCCAGCAGACGACTCCCGAGCGGGGAGACCCAGTACTTC,CASRRLPSGETQYF
TRBJ2-3,TRBV30,-,-,TGTGCCTGGAGTGTACCGGGGCGGGGAGATACGCAGTATTTT,CAWSVPGRGDTQYF
TRBJ2-3,TRBV2,-,many,TGTGCCAGCATGCCGGGTGCAGGGACGCAGTATTTT,CASMPGAGTQYF
TRBJ2-1,TRBV7-7,TRBD1,once,TGTGCCAGCAGCCGGACAACAGGGGCCTACAATGAGCAGTTCTTC,CASSRTTGAYNEQFF
TRBJ1-5,TRBV2,-,once,TGTGCCAGCAGTTTGGACCCGGACTATAGCAATCAGCCCCAGCATTTT,CASSLDPDYSNQPQHF
TRBJ2-5,TRBV12-5,TRBD1,once,TGTGCTAGTGACCTGACAGGGGGCCAAGAGACCCAGTACTTC,CASDLTGGQETQYF
TRBJ1-3,TRBV6-1,-,-,TGTGCCAGCAGTGAAGCGGGAGGGATAACTGTGGGCATATATTTT,CASSEAGGITVGIYF
TRBJ2-1,TRBV13,TRBD2,once,TGTGCCAGCAGCCCGGGACTAGCGGGAGTGGTGGAGCAGTTCTTC,CASSPGLAGVVEQFF
TRBJ1-2,TRBV6-6,TRBD1,-,TGTGCCAGCAGTAACCGCCCAGAGGACAGGGAGGGCTACACCTTC,CASSNRPEDREGYTF